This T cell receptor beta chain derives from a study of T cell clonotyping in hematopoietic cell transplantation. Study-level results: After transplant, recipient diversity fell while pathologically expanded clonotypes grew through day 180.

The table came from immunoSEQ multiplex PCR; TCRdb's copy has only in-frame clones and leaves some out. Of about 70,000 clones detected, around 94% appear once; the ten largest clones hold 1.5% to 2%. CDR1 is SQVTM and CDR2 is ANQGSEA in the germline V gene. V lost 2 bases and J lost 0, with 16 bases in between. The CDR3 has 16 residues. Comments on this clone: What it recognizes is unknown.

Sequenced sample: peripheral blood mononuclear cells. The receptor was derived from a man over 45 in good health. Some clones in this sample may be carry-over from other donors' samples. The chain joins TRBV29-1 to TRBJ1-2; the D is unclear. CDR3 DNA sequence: TGCAGCGTTGAATCCCGGGCTACAGCCGCTAACTATGGCTACACCTTC. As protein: CSVESRATAANYGYTF.